Each of the 27 T cell receptor beta chains below was sequenced from the same sample in a study of cytomegalovirus exposure and HLA in healthy donors. 13 Jbeta primers and 60 Vbeta primers were used for the PCR. Profiling relied on immunoSEQ multiplex PCR, and the TCRdb table lists in-frame clones only, not all of them. Here the sample table reports 40,000 to 60,000 clones. Sequenced sample: PBMCs. These receptors came from a male donor in good health and CMV-seropositive.

The chain joins TRBV7-3 to TRBJ2-1; 9 bases fit TRBD1. The length of the CDR3 is 13 residues. Germline CDR1 reads SGHTA; CDR2 reads FQGTGA. With 5 bases clipped from V and 15 bases from J, the junction kept 11 bases outside the gene matches. CDR3 loop: CASSPGSGQGLFF. The CDR3 coding sequence is TGTGCCAGCAGCCCGGGCTCGGGACAGGGTCTGTTCTTC.

The V call is TRBV5-1, the J call TRBJ2-7; 7 nucleotides agree with TRBD1. CDR3 size: 12 residues. The V gene end was trimmed by 2 bases and the J gene end by 5 bases; junction bases not matched to a gene: 1. Germline CDR1 reads SGHRS; CDR2 reads YFSETQ. CDR3 sequence: CASSLTGDEQYF. For the CDR3, the DNA is TGCGCCAGCAGCTTAACAGGGGACGAGCAGTACTTC. The whole variable domain, filled in from reference TRBV5-1 and TRBJ2-7, reads KAGVTQTPRYLIKTRGQQVTLSCSPISGHRSVSWYQQTPGQGLQFLFEYFSETQRNKGNFPGRFSGRQFSNSRSEMNVSTLELGDSALYLCASSLTGDEQYFGPGTRLTVT.

The chain links TRBV4-3 to TRBJ1-2; 10 nucleotides align to TRBD1. The CDR3 is 21 amino acids. Germline CDR1 reads LGHNA; CDR2 reads YSLEER. The V and J ends lost 1 base and 2 bases, in that order; junction bases with no gene match: 19. The CDR3 DNA follows: TGCGCCAGCAGCCAAGTCGACAGGGGGCATTGGGGGACGTGGGTGAACTATGGCTACACCTTC. Protein: CASSQVDRGHWGTWVNYGYTF.

The J gene is TRBJ1-2, the V gene TRBV11-2; 8 bases agree with TRBD1. The CDR3 has 16 amino acids. Germline V gives CDR1 SGHAT, CDR2 FQNNGV. V shed 5 bases, J shed 0 bases, and the junction held 8 bases outside the gene matches. In nucleotides, the CDR3 is TGTGCCAGCAGCCTAACCTGGACAGGGTCTAACTATGGCTACACCTTC. It translates to CASSLTWTGSNYGYTF. Filled out from reference TRBV11-2 and TRBJ1-2, the complete variable domain reads EAGVAQSPRYKIIEKRQSVAFWCNPISGHATLYWYQQILGQGPKLLIQFQNNGVVDDSQLPKDRFSAERLKGVDSTLKIQPAKLEDSAVYLCASSLTWTGSNYGYTFGSGTRLTVV.

The gene calls are TRBV7-9 and TRBJ2-5; D is possibly TRBD2 (6 bases). CDR3 size: 16 residues. V lost 2 bases, J lost 1 base, and 14 bases lay in between. Germline values: CDR1 SEHNR, CDR2 FQNEAQ (reference sequence). CDR3 amino acids: CASSLSGGAGQETQYF. DNA for the CDR3: TGTGCCAGCAGCTTATCTGGCGGGGCGGGCCAAGAGACCCAGTACTTC.

This rearrangement joins TRBV7-2 to TRBJ2-1, with 13 bases identical to TRBD2. The CDR3 is made up of 20 amino acids. Trimming removed 0 bases from V and 0 bases from J; junction bases left unmatched: 8. CDR1 is SGHTA and CDR2 is FQGNSA in the germline V gene. For the CDR3, the DNA is TGTGCCAGCAGCTTAGCAGGACTAGCGGGGGTTAACAGCTCCTACAATGAGCAGTTCTTC. Translation gives CASSLAGLAGVNSSYNEQFF.

The V and J genes are TRBV30 and TRBJ2-1; 8 bases match TRBD1. Germline CDR1 GTSNPN, CDR2 SVGIG (reference sequence). The CDR3 runs to 15 residues. J lost 6 bases, V lost 3 bases, and 10 bases had no gene match. The chain's CDR3 is CAWRIKRTGSNEQFF. The DNA for the CDR3 is TGTGCCTGGAGAATAAAGAGGACAGGGAGCAATGAGCAGTTCTTC.

This chain links TRBV27 with TRBJ1-5; possible D gene TRBD1, 5 bases. V gave up 7 bases and J gave up 2 bases, with 15 bases separating them. CDR3 length equals 15 residues. CDR1 and CDR2 (germline): MNHEY, SMNVEV (reference sequence). This CDR3 reads CASTPGTSGNQPQHF. As DNA, the CDR3 is TGTGCCAGCACTCCCGGGACTTCGGGCAATCAGCCCCAGCATTTT.

The V call is TRBV5-5, the J call TRBJ2-5; D remains unclear. The CDR3 contains 15 residues. The V gene lost 0 bases and the J gene lost 0 bases, with 9 bases spanning the gap. Per the germline V gene, CDR1 is SGHKS and CDR2 is YYEKEE (reference sequence). The DNA for the CDR3 is TGTGCCAGCAGCTTGGGTGCCAGGTACCAAGAGACCCAGTACTTC. Protein: CASSLGARYQETQYF.

The chain is built from TRBV14 and TRBJ1-1, with a weak D call TRBD1 (5 bases). Germline V gene data show CDR1 as SGHDN and CDR2 as FVKESK. The CDR3 runs 16 residues. The V gene lost 1 base and the J gene lost 1 base, with 13 bases spanning the gap. The CDR3 here is CASSQARGWENTEAFF. The CDR3 region has the DNA TGTGCCAGCAGCCAAGCAAGGGGCTGGGAGAACACTGAAGCTTTCTTT. The full variable domain, with the rest looked up from reference TRBV14 and TRBJ1-1, is EAGVTQFPSHSVIEKGQTVTLRCDPISGHDNLYWYRRVMGKEIKFLLHFVKESKQDESGMPNNRFLAERTGGTYSTLKVQPAELEDSGVYFCASSQARGWENTEAFFGQGTRLTVV.

The J gene is TRBJ2-5, the V gene TRBV7-9; TRBD2 matches 9 bases. The CDR3 totals 16 residues. The ends lost 0 bases at V and 3 bases at J; junction bases unmatched: 5. CDR1 is SEHNR, CDR2 FQNEAQ, per germline (reference sequence). In nucleotides, the CDR3 is TGTGCCAGCAGCTTAGCCGGTAGCGGGGGTGAAGAGACCCAGTACTTC. Translated: CASSLAGSGGEETQYF.

This sequence joins TRBV5-4 and TRBJ2-7; the D gene is possibly TRBD1 (6 bases). The CDR3 loop spans 13 amino acids. Germline V gene data show CDR1 as SGHNT and CDR2 as YYREEE (reference sequence). V was clipped by 4 bases and J by 1 base, with 9 bases between them. CDR3 amino acids: CASSVQGSYEQYF. The CDR3 coding sequence is TGTGCCAGCAGCGTGCAGGGGTCCTACGAGCAGTACTTC.

The rearrangement uses TRBV13 and TRBJ2-2; TRBD2 matches 8 bases. Trimming took 4 bases from V and 0 from J; bases not matched to a gene: 7. The germline CDR1 and CDR2 sequences are PRHDT and FYEKMQ (reference sequence). The CDR3 is 17 residues long. The CDR3: CASSSGLASTNTGELFF. The CDR3 bases are TGTGCCAGCAGCTCTGGACTAGCCAGCACGAACACCGGGGAGCTGTTTTTT.

This rearrangement joins TRBV7-9 to TRBJ1-2; D unclear. The CDR3 has 16 residues. The V end lost 5 bases, the J end lost 1 base, and 17 bases lay between the germline ends. Germline V CDR1 and CDR2: SEHNR, FQNEAQ (reference sequence). CDR3 nucleotide sequence: TGTGCCAGCAGCCAAGAGCGACGTCGGATTAACTATGGCTACACCTTC. Protein: CASSQERRRINYGYTF.

The chain uses TRBV5-1 and TRBJ2-2; D may be TRBD1 (7 bases). Trimming removed 4 bases from V and 3 bases from J, with 16 bases in between. This CDR3 contains 16 residues. The germline gives CDR1 SGHRS, CDR2 YFSETQ. The CDR3 is CASSLRARGDTGELFF. The CDR3 bases are TGCGCCAGCAGCCTGAGGGCCAGGGGGGACACCGGGGAGCTGTTTTTT.

This rearrangement joins TRBV25-1 to TRBJ1-4; D is perhaps TRBD1 (5 bases). This CDR3 has 15 amino acids. The V end was cut by 1 base, the J end by 8 bases, with 14 bases between. The germline gives CDR1 MGHDK, CDR2 SYGVNS. CDR3 amino acids: CASSESGGRYEKLFF. In DNA, the CDR3 is TGTGCCAGCAGTGAATCGGGGGGACGATACGAAAAACTGTTTTTT.

The chain links TRBV7-7 to TRBJ1-1; a possible D gene is TRBD1 (6 bases). The V gene lost 4 bases and the J gene lost 6 bases, with 21 bases spanning the gap. This CDR3 contains 16 residues. Germline CDR1 is SSHAT and CDR2 is FNYEAQ (reference sequence). CDR3 in amino acids: CASSSYPPGAGAEAFF. The CDR3 DNA is TGTGCCAGCAGCTCCTACCCCCCAGGGGCCGGCGCTGAAGCTTTCTTT.

The chain uses TRBV6-1 and TRBJ1-2; 8 bases map to TRBD1. Trimming at V came to 8 bases and at J to 3 bases, leaving 8 bases not matched to a gene. The CDR3 runs to 14 residues. Germline lookup yields CDR1 MNHNS and CDR2 SASEGT. The CDR3 here is CASGDRPSYYGYTF. The CDR3 DNA sequence: TGTGCCAGCGGGGACAGGCCCAGCTACTATGGCTACACCTTC.

V and J are TRBV11-2 and TRBJ1-2; TRBD1 matches 9 bases. The CDR3 sequence is 15 residues long. Trimming cost V 5 bases and J 5 bases; bases outside gene matches: 9. CDR1 and CDR2 (germline): SGHAT, FQNNGV. In DNA form, the CDR3 reads TGTGCCAGCAGCCCGGGACAGGGATTATGGTATGGCTACACCTTC. It yields the protein CASSPGQGLWYGYTF.

This rearrangement joins TRBV2 to TRBJ1-2, with 7 bases identical to TRBD1. CDR1 and CDR2 (germline): SNHLY, FYNNEI. V shed 6 bases, J shed 8 bases, and the junction held 9 bases outside the gene matches. The CDR3 loop spans 13 amino acids. The CDR3: CASRGTDTGGYTF. The CDR3 DNA follows: TGTGCCAGCAGAGGGACAGATACCGGGGGCTACACCTTC.

The chain links TRBV2 to TRBJ2-3; a weak D match, TRBD1 (6 bases). V was shortened by 9 bases and J by 2 bases, with 21 bases between the two germline ends. Germline CDR1 reads SNHLY; CDR2 reads FYNNEI. CDR3 length: 16 amino acids. The CDR3 sequence: CASLARQGQHTDTQYF. As DNA, the CDR3 is TGTGCCAGTCTTGCGCGGCAGGGGCAACACACAGATACGCAGTATTTT.

This chain connects TRBV19 to TRBJ2-6; D remains unclear. Germline CDR1 reads LNHDA; CDR2 reads SQIVND (reference sequence). CDR3 length: 17 residues. V was clipped by 6 bases and J by 0 bases, with 15 bases between them. CDR3 sequence reads: CASSRAGPYSGANVLTF. The CDR3 DNA reads as TGTGCCAGTAGCAGAGCAGGTCCTTACTCTGGGGCCAACGTCCTGACTTTC. The full variable domain, completed using reference TRBV19 and TRBJ2-6, is DGGITQSPKYLFRKEGQNVTLSCEQNLNHDAMYWYRQDPGQGLRLIYYSQIVNDFQKGDIAEGYSVSREKKESFPLTVTSAQKNPTAFYLCASSRAGPYSGANVLTFGAGSRLTVL.

The chain has TRBV5-1 and TRBJ1-1; 7 positions agree with TRBD1. J gave up 1 base and V 3 bases, and 12 bases lay outside the gene matches. This CDR3 spans 17 amino acids. Germline CDR1 reads SGHRS; CDR2 reads YFSETQ. CDR3 nucleotide sequence: TGCGCCAGCAGCTGGAGACCAACAGGGGCCGGGAACACTGAAGCTTTCTTT. Translation gives CASSWRPTGAGNTEAFF.

V gene TRBV4-1 combines with J gene TRBJ2-5; D possibly corresponds to TRBD2 (5 bases). The CDR3 is 13 residues long. Germline V CDR1 and CDR2: MGHRA, YSYEKL. Trimming left V 4 bases short and J 6 bases short, with 12 bases between. The CDR3 DNA reads TGCGCCAGCAGCCTGCTAGCTGGGCAGACCCAGTACTTC. Translating it yields CASSLLAGQTQYF.

The rearrangement joins TRBV5-1 to TRBJ1-1, with D perhaps TRBD1 (5 bases). This CDR3 comprises 15 residues. Germline V CDR1 and CDR2: SGHRS, YFSETQ. V was shortened by 4 bases and J by 10 bases, with 23 bases between the two germline ends. The CDR3 is CASSGGSMGTLGAFF. In nucleotides, the CDR3 is TGCGCCAGCAGCGGGGGGTCTATGGGGACCCTGGGAGCTTTCTTT.

V usage is TRBV4-2 and J usage is TRBJ2-1; D not resolved. This CDR3 is 12 amino acids long. The V end was cut by 5 bases, the J end by 7 bases, with 9 bases between. Germline lookup yields CDR1 LGHNA and CDR2 YNFKEQ. CDR3 DNA sequence: TGTGCCAGCAGCGACATGCCGAATGAGCAGTTCTTC. Translation: CASSDMPNEQFF.

The chain joins TRBV11-2 to TRBJ2-2; TRBD1 might be the D (6 bases). The CDR3 extends over 15 amino acids. The V gene's germline CDR1 is SGHAT and CDR2 FQNNGV. Trimming took off 5 bases at V and 6 bases at J, with 16 bases between the two ends. In nucleotides, the CDR3 is TGTGCCAGCAGCGGACAGCTCGCTGGTTCCGGGGAGCTGTTTTTT. Protein product: CASSGQLAGSGELFF.